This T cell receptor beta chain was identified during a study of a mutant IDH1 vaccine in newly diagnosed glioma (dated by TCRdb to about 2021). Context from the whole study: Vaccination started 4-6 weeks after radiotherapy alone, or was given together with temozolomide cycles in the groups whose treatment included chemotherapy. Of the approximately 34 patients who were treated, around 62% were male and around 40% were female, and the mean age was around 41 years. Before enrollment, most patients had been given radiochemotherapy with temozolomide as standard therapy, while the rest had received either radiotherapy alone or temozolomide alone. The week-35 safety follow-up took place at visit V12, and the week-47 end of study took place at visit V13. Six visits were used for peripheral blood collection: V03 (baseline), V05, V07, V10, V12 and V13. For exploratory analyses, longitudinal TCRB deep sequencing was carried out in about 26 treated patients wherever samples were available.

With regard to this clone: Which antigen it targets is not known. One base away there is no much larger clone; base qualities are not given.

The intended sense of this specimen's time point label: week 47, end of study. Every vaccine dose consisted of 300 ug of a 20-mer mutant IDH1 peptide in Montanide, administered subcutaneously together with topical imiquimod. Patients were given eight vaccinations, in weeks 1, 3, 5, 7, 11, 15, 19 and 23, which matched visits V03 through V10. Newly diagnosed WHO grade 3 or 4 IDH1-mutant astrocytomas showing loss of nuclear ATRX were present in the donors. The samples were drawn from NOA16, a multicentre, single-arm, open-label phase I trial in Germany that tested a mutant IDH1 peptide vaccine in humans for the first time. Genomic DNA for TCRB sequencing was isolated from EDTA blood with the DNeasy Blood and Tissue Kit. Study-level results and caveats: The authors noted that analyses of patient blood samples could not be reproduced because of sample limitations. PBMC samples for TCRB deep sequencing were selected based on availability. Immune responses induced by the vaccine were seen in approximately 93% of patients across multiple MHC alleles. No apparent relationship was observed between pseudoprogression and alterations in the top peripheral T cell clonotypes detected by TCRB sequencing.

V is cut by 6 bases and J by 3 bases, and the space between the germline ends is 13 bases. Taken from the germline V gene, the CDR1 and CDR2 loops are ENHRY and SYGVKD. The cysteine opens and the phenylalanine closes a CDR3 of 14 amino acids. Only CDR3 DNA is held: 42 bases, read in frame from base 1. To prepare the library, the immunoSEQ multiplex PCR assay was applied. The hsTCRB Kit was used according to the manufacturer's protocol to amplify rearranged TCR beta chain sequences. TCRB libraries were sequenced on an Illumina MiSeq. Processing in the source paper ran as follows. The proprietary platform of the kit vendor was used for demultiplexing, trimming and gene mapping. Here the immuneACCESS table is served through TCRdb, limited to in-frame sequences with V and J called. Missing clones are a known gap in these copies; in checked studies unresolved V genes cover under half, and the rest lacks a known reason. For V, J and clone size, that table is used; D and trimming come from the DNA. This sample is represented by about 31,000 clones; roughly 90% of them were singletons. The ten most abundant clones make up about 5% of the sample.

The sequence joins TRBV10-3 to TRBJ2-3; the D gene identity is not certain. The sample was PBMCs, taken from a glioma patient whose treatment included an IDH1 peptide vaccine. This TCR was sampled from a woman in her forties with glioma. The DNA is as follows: TGTGCCATCAGCCCCACTCAAGATACAGATACGCAGTATTTT. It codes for CAISPTQDTDTQYF.